The T cell receptor beta chain under discussion was sequenced for a study of molecular identifiers for immune sequencing clone quantification. The overall study: The replicate experiment used RNA from around 20,000 or 99,000 naive CD8 cells. This RNA was split into five aliquots, and four of them were sequenced.

Overall study findings and caveats: A shared barcode on identical TCR molecules could lead to underestimated sizes for highly expanded clones. Naive cells had under 1% of molecules in clones above 20 RNA copies, effectors over 98%.

Germline V gene sequence: CDR1 MDHEN, CDR2 SYDVKM. V lost 7 bases and J 0 bases, leaving 16 bases between the germline ends. The CDR3 sequence is 16 residues long. Via MiXCR, TCRdb re-called the PCR reads, giving one row per CDR3 protein. The table has about 640,000 distinct CDR3 sequences, 20% seen once. Notes on this clonotype: Its antigen is undetermined.

This chain joins TRBV28 and TRBJ2-1; perhaps TRBD1 as D (5 bases). Material: naive CD8+ T cells from blood, with Jurkat cell RNA spiked in. The subset was: FACS-sorted CD8+CD4-CCR7+CD45RA+ naive T cells. This receptor was obtained from a human donor in good health. Some libraries in this study had Jurkat cell RNA spiked in. CDR3 amino acids: CASKQKGPSSYNEQFF. In DNA form, the CDR3 reads TGTGCCAGCAAACAGAAGGGGCCAAGCTCCTACAATGAGCAGTTCTTC.